The clone carrying this T cell receptor (beta chain) was recorded only once. The data are from a study of control samples from healthy donors and cancer patients. This table comes from immunoSEQ multiplex PCR, and its TCRdb copy is limited to in-frame clones, with some not included. The table records about 120,000 clones, more than 75% of them present only once. The clonotype comes from a woman in her 70s in good health. Sample: blood.

The DNA of the CDR3 is TGTGCCAGCAGCTCGGGCGGCGAGCAGTACTTC. Amino acids: CASSSGGEQYF. The chain couples TRBV13 to TRBJ2-7; D gene unclear. V lost 4 bases to trimming and J lost 6 bases, with 7 bases between them. CDR1 PRHDT and CDR2 FYEKMQ come from the germline V gene (reference sequence). The CDR3 sequence is 11 residues long.